The entry below describes one TCR beta chain. The data were taken from a study of T cell changes during pregnancy in multiple sclerosis. Clones were read by immunoSEQ multiplex PCR, and TCRdb kept only the in-frame ones, dropping some. The profile shows fewer than 55,000 clones, roughly 90% of them singletons. Germline CDR1 and CDR2: LGHNA and YSLEER. The CDR3 is made up of 13 amino acids. J was trimmed by 5 bases and V by 2 bases; bases with no gene match: 2. The sample in question was peripheral blood, obtained in the first trimester of pregnancy. This TCR derives from a female donor with multiple sclerosis, enrolled in a pregnancy study. The J gene is TRBJ2-5, the V gene TRBV4-3; 7 positions agree with TRBD2. CDR3 region: CASSQRGEETQYF. In nucleotides, the CDR3 is TGCGCCAGCAGCCAACGGGGGGAGGAGACCCAGTACTTC.